Presented here are 32 T cell receptor beta chains from one specimen sequenced in a study of Ad26.COV2.S vaccination and SARS-CoV-2 variants. The assay was immunoSEQ multiplex PCR, and TCRdb's table has in-frame clones only and misses some. This sample has a few hundred thousand clones, with 83% found just once. Treatment: roughly 20 received Ad26.COV2.S at low or high dose, single or two shots; five or six received placebo; per-sample allocation not given. After the first vaccine or placebo injection, samples were drawn on day 63. The sample consisted of peripheral blood, taken in a trial of Ad26.COV2.S vaccine versus placebo. These receptors were collected from a person between 18 and 65 years old who received the Ad26.COV2.S COVID-19 vaccine or a placebo.

The chain has TRBV7-8 and TRBJ1-3, with D possibly TRBD1 on 5 matching bases. CDR1 is SGHVS, CDR2 FQNEAQ, per germline. The CDR3 length is 13 residues. Between the trimmed V and J ends, which lost 5 bases and 7 bases, there was a span of 12 bases. The CDR3 reads CASSLPGPNTIYF. The CDR3 DNA reads as TGTGCCAGCAGCCTACCAGGGCCCAACACCATATATTTT. Using reference TRBV7-8 and TRBJ1-3 for the parts outside the CDR3, the full variable domain is GAGVSQSPRYKVAKRGQDVALRCDPISGHVSLFWYQQALGQGPEFLTYFQNEAQLDKSGLPSDRFFAERPEGSVSTLKIQRTQQEDSAVYLCASSLPGPNTIYFGEGSWLTVV.

The chain links TRBV18 to TRBJ1-6; 9 nucleotides line up with TRBD1. The J segment lost 7 bases and the V segment lost 5 bases, leaving 6 bases of the junction unmatched. Germline V gives CDR1 KGHSH, CDR2 LQKENI. The CDR3 is 15 residues long. The DNA for the CDR3 is TGTGCCAGCTCATCGGGACAGGGCTTAAATTCACCCCTCCACTTT. This translates into CASSSGQGLNSPLHF.

This clone has more than one count but fewer than ten. The V call is TRBV27, the J call TRBJ1-6; D is perhaps TRBD1 (6 bases). Germline CDR1 and CDR2: MNHEY and SMNVEV (reference sequence). The V end was cut by 6 bases, the J end by 0 bases, with 12 bases between. The CDR3 spans 16 residues. The CDR3 nucleotides are TGTGCCAGCAGGCGACAGGATCGCTCCTATAATTCACCCCTCCACTTT. The encoded protein is CASRRQDRSYNSPLHF.

The chain carries TRBV7-3 and TRBJ2-1; D call uncertain. The CDR3 has 15 residues. Germline V gene sequence: CDR1 SGHTA, CDR2 FQGTGA. V gave up 3 bases and J gave up 1 base, with 10 bases separating them. The CDR3 DNA reads as TGTGCCAGCAGCTTGATAGGGCAATCCTACAATGAGCAGTTCTTC. Translated: CASSLIGQSYNEQFF. The whole variable domain, remainder taken from reference TRBV7-3 and TRBJ2-1, is GAGVSQTPSNKVTEKGKYVELRCDPISGHTALYWYRQSLGQGPEFLIYFQGTGAADDSGLPNDRFFAVRPEGSVSTLKIQRTERGDSAVYLCASSLIGQSYNEQFFGPGTRLTVL.

This chain uses TRBV7-9 with TRBJ2-5, with D perhaps matching TRBD2 (5 bases). CDR3 size: 13 residues. Per the germline V gene, CDR1 is SEHNR and CDR2 is FQNEAQ (reference sequence). V lost 1 base and J lost 7, with 10 bases in between. The CDR3 spells CASSLGESGTQYF. Written as DNA, the CDR3 is TGTGCCAGCAGCTTAGGGGAGTCGGGGACCCAGTACTTC.

The gene calls are TRBV3-1 (or the pseudogene TRBV3-2) and TRBJ2-3; D is uncertain. The CDR3 length is 13 residues. CDR1 and CDR2 (germline): LGHDT, YNNKEL (reference sequence). Trimming left V 0 bases short and J 6 bases short, with 7 bases between. The CDR3 sequence is CASSQDLGDTQYF. CDR3 coding DNA: TGTGCCAGCAGCCAAGATCTCGGGGATACGCAGTATTTT.

This chain joins TRBV11-2 and TRBJ1-1; TRBD1 matches at 7 bases. J gave up 4 bases and V 7 bases, and 12 bases lay outside the gene matches. CDR1 and CDR2 from the germline V gene are SGHAT and FQNNGV. This CDR3 has 15 amino acids. The CDR3 nucleotides are TGTGCCAGCAAACCAATGACAGGGTTGGGCACTGAAGCTTTCTTT. Protein: CASKPMTGLGTEAFF.

This clone was seen a few times. This chain joins TRBV28 and TRBJ2-2, with 10 bases aligning to TRBD2. Germline CDR1 reads MDHEN; CDR2 reads SYDVKM. Trimming removed 8 bases from V and 1 base from J; junction bases left unmatched: 4. The CDR3 loop spans 15 amino acids. Here the CDR3 reads CASSLAGVNTGELFF. CDR3 nucleotides: TGTGCCAGCTCCCTAGCGGGAGTGAACACCGGGGAGCTGTTTTTT.

The rearrangement links TRBV9 to TRBJ2-3, with 10 positions matching TRBD2. The CDR3 length is 16 residues. The germline CDR1 and CDR2 sequences are SGDLS and YYNGEE. V shed 3 bases, J shed 6 bases, and the junction held 10 bases outside the gene matches. CDR3 nucleotides: TGTGCCAGCAGCGCAAGGACTAGCGGTCGTCGGGATACGCAGTATTTT. This sequence encodes CASSARTSGRRDTQYF.

This clone was recorded only once. This rearrangement joins TRBV5-6 to TRBJ1-1; unclear D gene. The germline V and J ends were trimmed by 4 bases and 6 bases, with 10 bases remaining between them. CDR1 SGHDT and CDR2 YYEEEE come from the germline V gene. This CDR3 contains 12 residues. CDR3 residues: CASSPSGSEAFF. The DNA of the CDR3 is TGTGCCAGCAGCCCCTCCGGGTCTGAAGCTTTCTTT.

The chain couples TRBV5-1 to TRBJ2-3; D not certain. The CDR3 has 14 amino acids. Germline CDR1 SGHRS, CDR2 YFSETQ. Trimming stripped 0 bases from V and 0 bases from J, with 5 bases between. In DNA, the CDR3 is TGCGCCAGCAGCTTGGTGGCAAGCACAGATACGCAGTATTTT. Translation gives CASSLVASTDTQYF. Full variable domain (missing parts from reference TRBV5-1 and TRBJ2-3): KAGVTQTPRYLIKTRGQQVTLSCSPISGHRSVSWYQQTPGQGLQFLFEYFSETQRNKGNFPGRFSGRQFSNSRSEMNVSTLELGDSALYLCASSLVASTDTQYFGPGTRLTVL.

CDR3 residues: CASKGLTYNEQFF. The CDR3 DNA follows: TGCGCCAGCAAGGGGTTGACATACAATGAGCAGTTCTTC. This rearrangement joins TRBV5-1 to TRBJ2-1; possibly TRBD1 for D (5 bases). V was pared by 6 bases and J by 4 bases, with 11 bases between. The germline V gene encodes CDR1 SGHRS and CDR2 YFSETQ. CDR3 length: 13 residues.

This clone was found once. This chain connects TRBV7-3 to TRBJ2-7, with D possibly TRBD1 on 5 matching bases. The CDR3 consists of 14 residues. V dropped 8 bases and J dropped 0 bases, with 14 bases sitting between them. Germline CDR1 reads SGHTA; CDR2 reads FQGTGA. The DNA of the CDR3 is TGTGCCAGCTCCCTTGGGGCCCTCTCCTACGAGCAGTACTTC. Amino acid sequence: CASSLGALSYEQYF.

This rearrangement joins TRBV5-1 to TRBJ1-4; no clear D. The CDR3 length is 15 residues. V lost 0 bases, J lost 4 bases, and 10 bases lay in between. The V gene's germline CDR1 is SGHRS and CDR2 YFSETQ. CDR3 sequence reads: CASSLGPRINEKLFF. In DNA, the CDR3 is TGCGCCAGCAGCTTGGGCCCGAGGATTAATGAAAAACTGTTTTTT. The full variable domain, its missing parts supplied by reference TRBV5-1 and TRBJ1-4, is KAGVTQTPRYLIKTRGQQVTLSCSPISGHRSVSWYQQTPGQGLQFLFEYFSETQRNKGNFPGRFSGRQFSNSRSEMNVSTLELGDSALYLCASSLGPRINEKLFFGSGTQLSVL.

This rearrangement joins TRBV12-5 to TRBJ2-1, with 14 bases aligning to TRBD2. The V gene end was trimmed by 3 bases and the J gene end by 8 bases; junction bases not matched to a gene: 6. The length of the CDR3 is 16 residues. The germline V gene has CDR1 LGHNT and CDR2 FRNRAP. The CDR3 coding sequence is TGTGCTAGTGGTTTCAGAGGACTAGCGGGAGGAGATGAGCAGTTCTTC. Translation gives CASGFRGLAGGDEQFF. Variable domain in full (rest from reference TRBV12-5 and TRBJ2-1): DARVTQTPRHKVTEMGQEVTMRCQPILGHNTVFWYRQTMMQGLELLAYFRNRAPLDDSGMPKDRFSAEMPDATLATLKIQPSEPRDSAVYFCASGFRGLAGGDEQFFGPGTRLTVL.

The rearrangement uses TRBV7-9 and TRBJ2-1; TRBD2 agrees at 12 bases. The germline V gene has CDR1 SEHNR and CDR2 FQNEAQ (reference sequence). This CDR3 has 18 amino acids. Trimming cost V 1 base and J 8 bases; bases outside gene matches: 12. This chain's CDR3 is CASSLVVLTSGRSDEQFF. DNA of the CDR3: TGTGCCAGCAGCTTAGTCGTGTTGACTAGCGGGAGATCGGATGAGCAGTTCTTC.

This chain links TRBV27 with TRBJ2-5; D possibly corresponds to TRBD2 (7 bases). The CDR3 length is 15 residues. From germline, CDR1 is MNHEY and CDR2 SMNVEV (reference sequence). V shed 3 bases and J shed 5 bases, with 16 bases lying between them. The CDR3 nucleotides are TGTGCCAGCAGTTTGTTGGGGGGGGGCCCTGAGACCCAGTACTTC. It yields the protein CASSLLGGGPETQYF.

The genes are TRBV3-1 (or the pseudogene TRBV3-2) and TRBJ1-1, with no clear D. The length of the CDR3 is 12 residues. With 3 bases removed from V and 7 bases from J, the gap between germline ends came to 9 bases. CDR1 is LGHDT and CDR2 is YNNKEL in the germline V gene (reference sequence). CDR3: CASSQGLGEAFF. The CDR3 DNA reads TGTGCCAGCAGCCAGGGTTTGGGTGAAGCTTTCTTT.

This chain joins TRBV12-3 or TRBV12-4 and TRBJ2-7; D ambiguous. Trimming took 3 bases from V and 3 from J, leaving 6 bases between them. The CDR3 is made up of 12 amino acids. CDR3 residues: CASSFYSYEQYF. CDR3 DNA: TGTGCCAGCAGTTTCTATAGCTACGAGCAGTACTTC.

The chain has TRBV27 and TRBJ2-5; D not resolved. The CDR3 is 15 amino acids. Germline CDR1 and CDR2: MNHEY and SMNVEV (reference sequence). The V and J ends lost 3 bases and 4 bases respectively, with 15 bases between them. The DNA for the CDR3 is TGTGCCAGCAGTTTTGTGGCAGCCCTGGGAGAGACCCAGTACTTC. It encodes CASSFVAALGETQYF.

The gene calls are TRBV7-8 and TRBJ2-1; 15 positions agree with TRBD2. This CDR3 has 17 residues. Germline V gene data show CDR1 as SGHVS and CDR2 as FQNEAQ. The V segment lost 6 bases and the J segment 5 bases; nucleotides outside the gene matches: 8. The CDR3: CASSKGLAGGPDNEQFF. The CDR3 region has the DNA TGTGCCAGCAGTAAAGGACTAGCGGGGGGGCCGGACAATGAGCAGTTCTTC.

The J gene is TRBJ2-3, the V gene TRBV7-9; D unresolved. The V end lost 5 bases, the J end lost 8 bases, and 11 bases lay between the germline ends. There are 12 residues in the CDR3. Germline values: CDR1 SEHNR, CDR2 FQNEAQ (reference sequence). CDR3 bases: TGTGCCAGCAGCCCGACTGGCCTTACGCAGTATTTT. Translating it yields CASSPTGLTQYF.

The rearrangement uses TRBV7-2 and TRBJ2-3; TRBD2 matches at 10 bases. Germline V gene lookup returns CDR1 SGHTA and CDR2 FQGNSA. V shed 2 bases and J 1 base; nucleotides not matched to a gene: 9. The CDR3 loop spans 18 amino acids. The CDR3 sequence is CASSLMRASGGRTDTQYF. The DNA for the CDR3 is TGTGCCAGCAGCTTAATGAGGGCTAGCGGGGGCCGCACAGATACGCAGTATTTT.

This clone has only a few counts. The chain carries TRBV6-5 and TRBJ2-7, with 8 bases lining up with TRBD1. Germline CDR1 is MNHEY and CDR2 is SVGAGI. The CDR3 sequence is 14 residues long. J was trimmed by 0 bases and V by 10 bases; bases with no gene match: 8. The CDR3 is CATATTGGSYEQYF. DNA of the CDR3: TGTGCCACAGCCACAACAGGGGGCTCCTACGAGCAGTACTTC.

The chain combines TRBV30 with TRBJ2-2, with 8 bases that match TRBD2. The CDR3 is 14 residues long. Germline trimming cut 8 bases from V and 4 bases from J; bases unmatched to any gene: 9. Germline V lookup: CDR1 GTSNPN, CDR2 SVGIG (reference sequence). The CDR3 loop reads CARDLAGITGELFF. In DNA form, the CDR3 reads TGTGCCAGAGACTTAGCGGGGATCACCGGGGAGCTGTTTTTT.

V is TRBV7-6 and J is TRBJ2-1; D is ambiguous. The germline gives CDR1 SGHVS, CDR2 FNYEAQ. There are 12 residues in the CDR3. V was shortened by 5 bases and J by 5 bases, with 7 bases between the two germline ends. The CDR3 DNA sequence: TGTGCCAGCAGCCTTATAAACAATGAGCAGTTCTTC. Its translation: CASSLINNEQFF.

The genes are TRBV9 and TRBJ2-5; D is possibly TRBD2 (5 bases). Trimming took off 3 bases at V and 0 bases at J, with 6 bases between the two ends. Germline values: CDR1 SGDLS, CDR2 YYNGEE. The CDR3 is made up of 13 amino acids. CDR3 in amino acids: CASSAGNQETQYF. In DNA, the CDR3 is TGTGCCAGCAGCGCCGGGAACCAAGAGACCCAGTACTTC.

The rearrangement joins TRBV10-1 to TRBJ2-2; TRBD1 matches at 7 bases. The germline V gene has CDR1 WNHNN and CDR2 SYGVQD (reference sequence). With 10 bases clipped from V and 1 base from J, the junction kept 6 bases outside the gene matches. The CDR3 has 14 amino acids. The CDR3 DNA reads TGCGCCACCCGGGACAGCCAGAACACCGGGGAGCTGTTTTTT. It is translated as CATRDSQNTGELFF.

The genes are TRBV18 and TRBJ2-1, with D perhaps matching TRBD2 (5 bases). The germline gives CDR1 KGHSH, CDR2 LQKENI. The CDR3 is 14 amino acids. V lost 3 bases and J lost 7, with 13 bases in between. CDR3 DNA sequence: TGTGCCAGCTCACCCTACGGAGGACCTAATGAGCAGTTCTTC. Its translation: CASSPYGGPNEQFF.

The chain recombines TRBV11-3 with TRBJ2-1; 8 bases are shared with TRBD1. The CDR3 loop spans 14 amino acids. The V gene end was trimmed by 1 base and the J gene end by 6 bases; junction bases not matched to a gene: 2. Germline lookup yields CDR1 SGHNT and CDR2 YENEEA. The CDR3 region has the DNA TGTGCCAGCAGCTTAGTCACAGGGGGCAATGAGCAGTTCTTC. Translation: CASSLVTGGNEQFF.

Of note for this clone: Its ends do not fully match the called genes, so a read error is possible. The rearrangement joins TRBV5-4 to TRBJ1-2, with a tentative D call TRBD1 (6 bases). The germline gives CDR1 SGHNT, CDR2 YYREEE (reference sequence). The CDR3 consists of 12 residues. CDR3 region: CASSDRNYGYTF. CDR3 sequence (DNA): TGTGCCAGCAGCGACAGGAACTACGGCTACACCTTC.

The V call is TRBV5-6, the J call TRBJ2-7; TRBD1 might be the D (6 bases). The CDR3 contains 13 residues. Deletions cut 4 bases from V and 2 bases from J, with 10 bases between. Per the germline V gene, CDR1 is SGHDT and CDR2 is YYEEEE. The CDR3 bases are TGTGCCAGCAGCCCGGGACACACCTACGAGCAGTACTTC. Residues: CASSPGHTYEQYF.